This T cell receptor (beta chain) is drawn from a study of tumor and adjacent non-tumor tissue in lung cancer. Study-level results: TCR diversity was significantly greater in tumor than normal lung tissue.

The CDR3 is 17 residues long. Germline CDR1 is SGHRS and CDR2 is YFSETQ. Germline trimming cut 3 bases from V and 5 bases from J; bases unmatched to any gene: 13. TCRbeta libraries were built with three rounds of nested PCR, modified from ARM-PCR. MiXCR, applied by TCRdb to the multiplex PCR reads, yields one record per CDR3 protein. The data show more than 120,000 distinct CDR3 sequences, with 60% to 70% seen just once and 18% held by the top ten. Points on this clonotype: Its target is unknown.

No cell sorting was done before RNA was extracted from the tissue. The sample consisted of lung tumor tissue. The chain combines TRBV5-1 with TRBJ2-2; 7 bases are a match to TRBD2. The TCR originated in a man in his sixties with small cell lung cancer. CDR3 nucleotides: TGCGCCAGCAGCTCGGAGCCTAGCGGCCCGAGAACCGGGGAGCTGTTTTTT. Translating gives CASSSEPSGPRTGELFF.